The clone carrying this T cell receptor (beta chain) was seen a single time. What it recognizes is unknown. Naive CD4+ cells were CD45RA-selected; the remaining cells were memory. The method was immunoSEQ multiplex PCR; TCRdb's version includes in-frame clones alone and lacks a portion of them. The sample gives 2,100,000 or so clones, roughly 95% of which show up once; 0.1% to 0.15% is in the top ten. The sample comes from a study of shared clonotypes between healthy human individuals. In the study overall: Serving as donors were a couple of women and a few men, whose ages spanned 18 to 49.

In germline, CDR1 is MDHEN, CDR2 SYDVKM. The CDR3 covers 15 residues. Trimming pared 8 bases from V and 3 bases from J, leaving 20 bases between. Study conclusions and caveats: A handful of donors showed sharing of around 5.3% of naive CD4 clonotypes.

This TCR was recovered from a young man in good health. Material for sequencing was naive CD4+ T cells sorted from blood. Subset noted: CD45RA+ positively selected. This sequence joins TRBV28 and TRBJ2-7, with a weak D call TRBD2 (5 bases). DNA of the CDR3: TGTGCCAGCGACCCTCTCCACCTCCGGGGCTACGAGCAGTACTTC. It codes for CASDPLHLRGYEQYF.